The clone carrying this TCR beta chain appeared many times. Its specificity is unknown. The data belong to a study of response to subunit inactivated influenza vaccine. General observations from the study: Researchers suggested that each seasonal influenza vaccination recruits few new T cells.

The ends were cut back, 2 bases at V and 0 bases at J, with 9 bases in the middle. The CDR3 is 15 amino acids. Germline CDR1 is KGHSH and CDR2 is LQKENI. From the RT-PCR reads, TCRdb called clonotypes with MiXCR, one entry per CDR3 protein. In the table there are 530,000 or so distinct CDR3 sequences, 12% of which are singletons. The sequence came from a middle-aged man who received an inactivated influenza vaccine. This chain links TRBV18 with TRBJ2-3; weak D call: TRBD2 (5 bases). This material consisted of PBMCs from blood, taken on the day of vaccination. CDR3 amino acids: CASSPLASSTDTQYF. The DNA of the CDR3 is TGTGCCAGCTCACCATTAGCGTCTAGCACAGATACGCAGTATTTT.